Sequencing of this TCR beta chain was carried out in a study of T cells in women clearing cervical HPV infection. Study details: Donors had HPV16-related CIN3 or worse; 2 had invasive cancer. Blood came at first lesion visit for cases, post-clearance for controls.

Assay used: immunoSEQ multiplex PCR; TCRdb lists only in-frame clones, some missing. Its table lists under 50,000 clones. V lost 6 bases, J lost 9 bases, and 15 bases lay in between. Per germline, CDR1 MNHEY and CDR2 SVGEGT. This CDR3 has 13 amino acids. Findings and caveats of the study: Timing of associations relative to infection is unclear; T-cell subsets were not isolated.

Notes on this clone: The antigen is not known. The CDR3 end falls 3 residues outside the read, so it is completed with the germline J gene.

Input material: blood buffy coat. This receptor was taken from a woman aged 18-70 years with a cervical HPV16 infection that either progressed to CIN3+ or cleared (not recorded which). The rearrangement uses TRBV6-2 or TRBV6-3 and TRBJ2-1; TRBD2 might be the D (6 bases). The covered CDR3 bases are TGTGCCAGCAGCCTCCCCCCGGGGGTTGAG. Translation: CASSLPPGVE. The CDR3 in its entirety is CASSLPPGVEQFF.